Following are 8 T cell receptor beta chains from one sample sequenced in a study of cytomegalovirus exposure and HLA in healthy donors. Primers: 60 Vbeta forward and 13 Jbeta reverse. Here immunoSEQ multiplex PCR was the method, and the copy in TCRdb shows in-frame clones only, minus some. The sample lists around 150,000 clones, approximately 80% occurring once. Sequenced sample: PBMCs. Receptor source: a man aged 25 to 40 in good health and CMV-seropositive.

This clone was seen only a few times. V is TRBV29-1 and J is TRBJ1-1, with TRBD1 matching over 11 bases. Germline CDR1 reads SQVTM; CDR2 reads ANQGSEA. V lost 5 bases, J lost 5 bases, and 7 bases stayed unmatched. The CDR3 loop spans 14 amino acids. CDR3 bases: TGCAGCGTTAGCTACGGGACAGGGGGTACTGAAGCTTTCTTT. Translation gives CSVSYGTGGTEAFF.

The V gene is TRBV28, the J gene TRBJ2-7; D may be TRBD2 (5 bases). This CDR3 spans 12 amino acids. The germline V and J ends were trimmed by 5 bases and 6 bases, with 11 bases remaining between them. CDR1 is MDHEN, CDR2 SYDVKM, per germline. DNA for the CDR3: TGTGCCAGCAGTCTGAGGGTTGGCGAGCAGTACTTC. Translation gives CASSLRVGEQYF.

This chain joins TRBV21-1 and TRBJ1-1. TRBV21-1 is labeled a pseudogene. The CDR3 extends over 17 amino acids. The CDR3 coding sequence is TGTGCCAGCAGCAAATCGGGCCTCCCAAAGGGAGTCACTGAAGCTTTCTTT. Residues: CASSKSGLPKGVTEAFF.

The V and J genes are TRBV7-7 and TRBJ2-1, with 13 bases identical to TRBD2. CDR3 size: 16 residues. Trimming at V came to 1 base and at J to 5 bases, leaving 2 bases not matched to a gene. Germline V gene lookup returns CDR1 SSHAT and CDR2 FNYEAQ (reference sequence). CDR3 DNA: TGTGCCAGCAGCTTAGGACTAGCGGGAGGTGACAATGAGCAGTTCTTC. This encodes CASSLGLAGGDNEQFF.

The chain uses TRBV7-9 and TRBJ1-4; tentatively, D is TRBD1 (5 bases). This CDR3 has 17 residues. The V end lost 3 bases, the J end lost 3 bases, and 17 bases lay between the germline ends. The germline gives CDR1 SEHNR, CDR2 FQNEAQ (reference sequence). The CDR3 region has the DNA TGTGCCAGCAGCTTTACACCCCGGGGGGTTGCTAATGAAAAACTGTTTTTT. It specifies CASSFTPRGVANEKLFF.

This clone has a handful of counts. The chain employs TRBV5-1 and TRBJ1-5; 7 bases are shared with TRBD1. The germline V gene encodes CDR1 SGHRS and CDR2 YFSETQ. The CDR3 has 15 residues. Trimming at V came to 4 bases and at J to 2 bases, leaving 6 bases not matched to a gene. CDR3 loop: CASSPTGYGNQPQHF. The CDR3 region has the DNA TGCGCCAGCAGCCCGACAGGGTATGGCAATCAGCCCCAGCATTTT.

In its sample, this clone was seen once. The chain couples TRBV7-2 to TRBJ2-7; D is uncertain. Germline-derived CDR1 and CDR2 are SGHTA and FQGNSA. V lost 0 bases, J lost 4 bases, and 4 bases lay in between. The CDR3 runs 12 residues. CDR3 amino acids: CASSLARYEQYF. The CDR3 nucleotides read TGTGCCAGCAGCTTAGCGCGTTACGAGCAGTACTTC.

The chain employs TRBV23-1 and TRBJ2-1, with D tentatively TRBD2 (5 bases). TRBV23-1 is given ORF status, its function remaining uncertain. Trimming pared 0 bases from V and 8 bases from J, leaving 20 bases between. The CDR3 has 17 amino acids. The CDR3 DNA reads as TGCGCCAGCAGTCAATCGTGGTGGGAGCCCAAGGTCGATGAGCAGTTCTTC. As protein: CASSQSWWEPKVDEQFF.